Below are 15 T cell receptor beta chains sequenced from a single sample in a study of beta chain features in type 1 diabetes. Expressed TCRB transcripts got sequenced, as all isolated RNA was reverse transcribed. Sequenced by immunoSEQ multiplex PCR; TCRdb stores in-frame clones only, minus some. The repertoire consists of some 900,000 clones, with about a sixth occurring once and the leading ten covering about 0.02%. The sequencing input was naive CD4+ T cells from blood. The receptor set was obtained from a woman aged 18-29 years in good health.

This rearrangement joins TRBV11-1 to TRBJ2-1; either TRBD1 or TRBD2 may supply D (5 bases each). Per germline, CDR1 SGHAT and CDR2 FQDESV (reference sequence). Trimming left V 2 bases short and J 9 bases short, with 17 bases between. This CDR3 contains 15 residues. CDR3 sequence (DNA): TGTGCCAGCAGCTTACACGGGGACCGCGGTCGTGAGCAGTTCTTC. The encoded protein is CASSLHGDRGREQFF.

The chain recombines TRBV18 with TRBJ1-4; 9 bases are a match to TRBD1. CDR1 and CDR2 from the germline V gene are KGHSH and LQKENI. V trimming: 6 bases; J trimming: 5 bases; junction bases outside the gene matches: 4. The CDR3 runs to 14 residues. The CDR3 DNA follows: TGTGCCAGCTCGTCCGGGACAGGGAATGAAAAACTGTTTTTT. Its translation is CASSSGTGNEKLFF.

This CDR3 reads CASSLTRESYNEQFF. The CDR3 DNA reads as TGTGCCAGCAGCTTAACGCGGGAGTCCTACAATGAGCAGTTCTTC. The chain links TRBV7-3 to TRBJ2-1; 7 bases agree with TRBD2. The J segment lost 1 base and the V segment lost 0 bases, leaving 0 bases of the junction unmatched. In germline, CDR1 is SGHTA, CDR2 FQGTGA. The CDR3 has 15 residues.

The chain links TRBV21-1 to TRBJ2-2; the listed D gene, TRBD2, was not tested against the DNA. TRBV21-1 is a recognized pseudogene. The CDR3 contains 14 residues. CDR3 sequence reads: CASSEVRYTGELFF. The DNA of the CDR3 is TGTGCCAGCAGCGAGGTGAGGTACACCGGGGAGCTGTTTTTT.

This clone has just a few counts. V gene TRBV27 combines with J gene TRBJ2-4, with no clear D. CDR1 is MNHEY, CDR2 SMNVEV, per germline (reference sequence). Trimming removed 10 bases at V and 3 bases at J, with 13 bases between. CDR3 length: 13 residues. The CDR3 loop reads CANSSRGKNIQYF. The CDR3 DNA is TGTGCCAACTCTAGTCGAGGCAAAAACATTCAGTACTTC.

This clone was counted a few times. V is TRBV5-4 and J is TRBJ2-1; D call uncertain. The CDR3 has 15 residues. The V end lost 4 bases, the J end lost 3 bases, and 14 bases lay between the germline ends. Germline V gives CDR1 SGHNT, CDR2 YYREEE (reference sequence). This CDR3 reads CASSPGQLIYNEQFF. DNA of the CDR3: TGTGCCAGCAGCCCCGGGCAGTTAATCTACAATGAGCAGTTCTTC.

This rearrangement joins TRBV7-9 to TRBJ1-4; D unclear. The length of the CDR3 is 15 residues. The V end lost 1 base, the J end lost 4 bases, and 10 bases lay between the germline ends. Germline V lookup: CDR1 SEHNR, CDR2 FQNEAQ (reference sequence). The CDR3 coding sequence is TGTGCCAGCAGCTTAGGAGGGCGGAGTAATGAAAAACTGTTTTTT. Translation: CASSLGGRSNEKLFF.

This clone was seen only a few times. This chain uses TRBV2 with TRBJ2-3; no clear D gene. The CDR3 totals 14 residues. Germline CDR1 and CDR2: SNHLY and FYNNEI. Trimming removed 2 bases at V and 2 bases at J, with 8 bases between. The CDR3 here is CASSEKADTDTQYF. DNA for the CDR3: TGTGCCAGCAGTGAAAAGGCTGACACAGATACGCAGTATTTT. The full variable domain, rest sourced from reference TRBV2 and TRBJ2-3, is EPEVTQTPSHQVTQMGQEVILRCVPISNHLYFYWYRQILGQKVEFLVSFYNNEISEKSEIFDDQFSVERPDGSNFTLKIRSTKLEDSAMYFCASSEKADTDTQYFGPGTRLTVL.

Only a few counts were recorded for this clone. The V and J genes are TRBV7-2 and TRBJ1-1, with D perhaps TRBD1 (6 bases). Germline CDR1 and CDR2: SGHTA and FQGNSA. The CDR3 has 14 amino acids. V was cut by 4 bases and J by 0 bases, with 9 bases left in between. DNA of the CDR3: TGTGCCAGCAGCTCGGGACAAGTGAACACTGAAGCTTTCTTT. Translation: CASSSGQVNTEAFF. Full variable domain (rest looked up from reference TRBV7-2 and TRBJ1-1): GAGVSQSPSNKVTEKGKDVELRCDPISGHTALYWYRQSLGQGLEFLIYFQGNSAPDKSGLPSDRFSAERTGGSVSTLTIQRTQQEDSAVYLCASSSGQVNTEAFFGQGTRLTVV.

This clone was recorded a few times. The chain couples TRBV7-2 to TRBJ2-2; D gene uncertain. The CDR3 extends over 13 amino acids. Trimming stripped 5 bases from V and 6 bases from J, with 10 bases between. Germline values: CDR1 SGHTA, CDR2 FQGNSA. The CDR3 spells CASSGVVPGELFF. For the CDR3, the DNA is TGTGCCAGCAGCGGAGTAGTTCCCGGGGAGCTGTTTTTT.

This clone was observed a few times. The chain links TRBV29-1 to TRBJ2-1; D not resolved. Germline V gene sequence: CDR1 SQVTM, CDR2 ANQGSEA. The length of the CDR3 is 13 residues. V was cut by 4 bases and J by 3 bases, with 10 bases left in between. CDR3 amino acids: CSVASASYNEQFF. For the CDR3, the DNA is TGCAGCGTTGCTTCGGCTAGCTACAATGAGCAGTTCTTC.

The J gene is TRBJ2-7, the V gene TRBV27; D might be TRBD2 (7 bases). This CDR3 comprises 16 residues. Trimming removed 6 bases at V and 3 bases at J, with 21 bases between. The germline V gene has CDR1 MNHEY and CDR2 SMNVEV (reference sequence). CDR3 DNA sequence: TGTGCCAGCAGGAGTGGGGCGGGGGCAAGGAACTACGAGCAGTACTTC. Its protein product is CASRSGAGARNYEQYF.

In DNA, the CDR3 is TGTGCCAGCAGCTTAAATCGGAACAATGAGCAGTTCTTC. Translating it yields CASSLNRNNEQFF. The chain links TRBV7-2 to TRBJ2-1; D is uncertain. Germline assignment: CDR1 SGHTA and CDR2 FQGNSA. CDR3 length equals 13 residues. The V gene lost 2 bases and the J gene lost 5 bases, with 7 bases spanning the gap.

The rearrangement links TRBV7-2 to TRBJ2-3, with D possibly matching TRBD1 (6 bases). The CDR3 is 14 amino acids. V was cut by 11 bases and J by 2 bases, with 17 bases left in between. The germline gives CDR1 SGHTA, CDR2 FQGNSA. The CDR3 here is CASAKGVHTDTQYF. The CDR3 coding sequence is TGTGCCTCCGCAAAGGGGGTCCACACAGATACGCAGTATTTT.

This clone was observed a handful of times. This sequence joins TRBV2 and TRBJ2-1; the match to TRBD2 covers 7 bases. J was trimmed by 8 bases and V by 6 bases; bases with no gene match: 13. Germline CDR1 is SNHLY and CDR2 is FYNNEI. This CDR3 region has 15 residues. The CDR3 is CASSDVTSSLYEQFF. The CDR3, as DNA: TGTGCCAGCAGCGATGTGACTAGCTCGCTCTATGAGCAGTTCTTC.